These 2 T cell receptor beta chains share one sample of origin, sequenced in a study of naive and memory T cell subsets. An equimolar mix of two oligonucleotides served as the beta constant-region primer for TRBC1 and TRBC2. Nested alpha and beta constant-region primers with the SP2 primer drove four PCR rounds on ligated cDNA. TCRdb re-analysed the UMI-ligation and nested PCR reads in MiXCR, keeping a single row per CDR3 protein. The table has approximately 80,000 distinct CDR3 sequences, around 9% seen once. Material for sequencing was naive CD8+ T cells from blood. The receptors originated from a human donor in good health.

This clonotype has a handful of counts. The chain recombines TRBV19 with TRBJ2-2; 11 positions agree with TRBD2. Germline V gives CDR1 LNHDA, CDR2 SQIVND (reference sequence). CDR3 length: 15 amino acids. V gave up 2 bases and J gave up 4 bases; unmatched junction bases: 0. This CDR3 reads CASSILAGGTGELFF. In DNA, the CDR3 is TGTGCCAGTAGTATACTAGCGGGAGGCACCGGGGAGCTGTTTTTT.

In its sample, this clonotype was seen many times. J is TRBJ2-7 and V is TRBV2; D not certain. There are 15 residues in the CDR3. Germline V CDR1 and CDR2: SNHLY, FYNNEI. Trimming pared 2 bases from V and 6 bases from J, leaving 17 bases between. CDR3 in amino acids: CASSESRTASSEQYF. DNA for the CDR3: TGTGCCAGCAGTGAATCCCGGACGGCCAGTTCCGAGCAGTACTTC.